This T cell receptor (beta chain) was retrieved from a study of brain T cells in children with intractable seizures. The time point was: blood from clinic visit 5 months post-surgery; TSC patient then seizure free. Only cases whose brain tissue showed the highest T cell transcript signatures were sequenced. Pre-surgery treatment included at least one anti-epileptic drug. Comment on this clone: No antigen is known for it.

Study-wide findings and caveats: Pre- and post-surgery blood differed in depth, so pre-surgery absences may be undersampling. HCMV serostatus was not known, and viral specificity came from CDR3 similarity only.

The CDR3 consists of 14 residues. Germline CDR1 SNHLY, CDR2 FYNNEI. Trimming took off 6 bases at V and 7 bases at J, with 13 bases between the two ends. TCRdb's copy holds only in-frame clones and misses some; the assay was immunoSEQ multiplex PCR. The sample comprises around 340,000 clones, about 94% of which are singletons, and 4.5% to 7% rests with the top ten. This specimen was peripheral blood, taken about 5 months after surgery. The TCR originated in a boy under three years old with tuberous sclerosis and intractable seizures. V is TRBV2 and J is TRBJ1-6; D is unresolved. CDR3 loop: CASSRGQKNSPLHF. The CDR3 nucleotides are TGTGCCAGCAGCCGCGGTCAAAAGAATTCACCCCTCCACTTT.